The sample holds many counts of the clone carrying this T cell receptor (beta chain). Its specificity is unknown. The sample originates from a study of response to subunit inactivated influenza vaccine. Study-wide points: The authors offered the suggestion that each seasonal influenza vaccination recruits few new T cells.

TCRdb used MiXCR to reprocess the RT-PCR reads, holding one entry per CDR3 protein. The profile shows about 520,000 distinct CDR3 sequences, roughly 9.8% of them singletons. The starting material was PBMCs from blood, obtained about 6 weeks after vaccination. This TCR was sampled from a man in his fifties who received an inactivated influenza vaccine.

The CDR3 sequence is CAISESGGGADTQYF. CDR3 nucleotides: TGTGCCATCAGTGAGTCCGGCGGGGGGGCAGATACGCAGTATTTT. V is TRBV10-3 and J is TRBJ2-3, with 9 bases lining up with TRBD2. Trimming took 0 bases from V and 4 from J; bases not matched to a gene: 2. CDR3 size: 15 residues. Germline CDR1 is ENHRY and CDR2 is SYGVKD.